This entry is about one TCR beta chain. This sample is part of a study of blood T cell repertoires in COVID-19. The repertoire was sequenced with immunoSEQ multiplex PCR; TCRdb's copy has only in-frame clones and lacks some. The table includes roughly 370,000 clones, approximately 87% detected once. The CDR3 loop spans 12 amino acids. V shed 5 bases and J shed 5 bases, with 7 bases lying between them. Sequencing input: PBMCs or T cells enriched from blood (not recorded which). This receptor was identified in a woman aged 45-65 years who had recovered from COVID-19. This sequence joins TRBV12-3 or TRBV12-4 and TRBJ1-5, with no clear D. Here the CDR3 reads CASSGLDQPQHF. The CDR3 DNA sequence: TGTGCCAGCAGTGGCCTTGATCAGCCCCAGCATTTT.